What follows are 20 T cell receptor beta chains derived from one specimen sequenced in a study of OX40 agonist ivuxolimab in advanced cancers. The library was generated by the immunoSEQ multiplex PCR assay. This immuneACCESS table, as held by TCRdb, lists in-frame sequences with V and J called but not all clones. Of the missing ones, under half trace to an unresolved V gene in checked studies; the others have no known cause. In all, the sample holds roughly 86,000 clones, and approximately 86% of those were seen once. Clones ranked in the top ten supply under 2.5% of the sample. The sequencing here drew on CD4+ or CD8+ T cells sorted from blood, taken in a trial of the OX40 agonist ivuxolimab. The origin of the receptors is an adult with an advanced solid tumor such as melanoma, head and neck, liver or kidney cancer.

The CDR3 reads CASSEMQQGYNEQFF. Here the CDR3 DNA reads TGTGCCAGCAGCGAGATGCAACAGGGTTACAATGAGCAGTTCTTC. This chain connects TRBV7-2 to TRBJ2-1, with D maybe TRBD1 (6 bases). The CDR3 spans 15 residues. V was cut by 5 bases and J by 4 bases, with 15 bases left in between. Germline V gives CDR1 SGHTA, CDR2 FQGNSA.

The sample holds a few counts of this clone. Here the CDR3 reads CASKPDRGFYEQYF. CDR3 DNA: TGTGCCAGTAAGCCGGACAGGGGGTTCTACGAGCAGTACTTC. This chain links TRBV28 with TRBJ2-7; 10 positions match TRBD1. The CDR3 covers 14 residues. Germline V CDR1 and CDR2: MDHEN, SYDVKM. After removal of 9 bases from V and 3 bases from J, the junction contained 8 bases not matched to a gene.

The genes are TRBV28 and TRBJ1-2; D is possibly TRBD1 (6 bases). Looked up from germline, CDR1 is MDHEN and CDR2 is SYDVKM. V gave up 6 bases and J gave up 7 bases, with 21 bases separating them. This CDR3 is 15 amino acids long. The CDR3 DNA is TGTGCCAGCAGCCCTAGTGGGACAAACCTATTTGGCTACACCTTC. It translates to CASSPSGTNLFGYTF.

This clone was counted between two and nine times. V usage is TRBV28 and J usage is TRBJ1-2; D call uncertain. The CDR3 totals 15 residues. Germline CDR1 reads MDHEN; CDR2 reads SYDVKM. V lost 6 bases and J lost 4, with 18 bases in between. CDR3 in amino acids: CASRGRPPSPYGYTF. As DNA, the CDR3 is TGTGCCAGCAGGGGCAGGCCCCCTTCTCCCTATGGCTACACCTTC.

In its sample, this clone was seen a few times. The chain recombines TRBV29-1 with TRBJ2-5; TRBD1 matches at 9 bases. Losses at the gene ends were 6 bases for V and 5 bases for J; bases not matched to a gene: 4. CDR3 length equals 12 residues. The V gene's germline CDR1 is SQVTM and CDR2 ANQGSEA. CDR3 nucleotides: TGCAGCGTGGGGACAGGGTGGGAGACCCAGTACTTC. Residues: CSVGTGWETQYF.

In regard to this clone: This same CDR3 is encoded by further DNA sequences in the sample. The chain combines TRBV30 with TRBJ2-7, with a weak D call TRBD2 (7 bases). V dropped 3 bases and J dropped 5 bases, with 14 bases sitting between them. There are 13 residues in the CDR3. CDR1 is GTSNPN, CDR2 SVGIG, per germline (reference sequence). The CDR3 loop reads CAWREGGADEQYF. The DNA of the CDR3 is TGTGCCTGGAGGGAGGGGGGGGCGGACGAGCAGTACTTC.

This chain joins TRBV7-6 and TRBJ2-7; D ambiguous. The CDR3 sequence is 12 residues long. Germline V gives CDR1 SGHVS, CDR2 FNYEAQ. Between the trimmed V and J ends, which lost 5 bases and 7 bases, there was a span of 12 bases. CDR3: CASSHGVGEQYF. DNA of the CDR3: TGTGCCAGCAGCCACGGAGTGGGGGAGCAGTACTTC.

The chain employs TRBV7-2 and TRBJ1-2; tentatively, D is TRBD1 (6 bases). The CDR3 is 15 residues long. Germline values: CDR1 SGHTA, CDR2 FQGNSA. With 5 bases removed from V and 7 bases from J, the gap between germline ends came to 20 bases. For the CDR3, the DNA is TGTGCCAGCAGCCTCCTACAGGGCGGGGCGGGTGGCTACACCTTC. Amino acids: CASSLLQGGAGGYTF.

CDR3 sequence: CASSVTGLGGYTF. The DNA of the CDR3 is TGTGCCAGCAGCGTAACAGGCCTTGGGGGCTACACCTTC. V gene TRBV7-2 combines with J gene TRBJ1-2, with D possibly being TRBD1 (5 bases). The CDR3 totals 13 residues. Germline CDR1 is SGHTA and CDR2 is FQGNSA. V was clipped by 5 bases and J by 8 bases, with 15 bases between them.

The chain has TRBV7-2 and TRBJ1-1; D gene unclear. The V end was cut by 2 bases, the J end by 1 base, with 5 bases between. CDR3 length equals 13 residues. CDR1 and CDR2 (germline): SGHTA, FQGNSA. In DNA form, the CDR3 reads TGTGCCAGCAGCTTATCAGGGAACACTGAAGCTTTCTTT. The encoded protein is CASSLSGNTEAFF. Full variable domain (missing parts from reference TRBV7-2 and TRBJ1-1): GAGVSQSPSNKVTEKGKDVELRCDPISGHTALYWYRQSLGQGLEFLIYFQGNSAPDKSGLPSDRFSAERTGGSVSTLTIQRTQQEDSAVYLCASSLSGNTEAFFGQGTRLTVV.

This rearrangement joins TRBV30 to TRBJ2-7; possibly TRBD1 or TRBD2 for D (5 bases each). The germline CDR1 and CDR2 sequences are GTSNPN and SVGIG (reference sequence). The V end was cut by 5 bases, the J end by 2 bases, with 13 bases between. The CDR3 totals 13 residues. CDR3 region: CAWATGPPYEQYF. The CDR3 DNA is TGTGCCTGGGCGACGGGGCCCCCCTACGAGCAGTACTTC.

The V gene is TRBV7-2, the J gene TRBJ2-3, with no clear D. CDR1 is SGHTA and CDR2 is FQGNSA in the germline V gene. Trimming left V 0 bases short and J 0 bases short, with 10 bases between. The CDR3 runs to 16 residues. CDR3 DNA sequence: TGTGCCAGCAGCTTAGCTATAGGTACTAGCACAGATACGCAGTATTTT. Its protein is CASSLAIGTSTDTQYF. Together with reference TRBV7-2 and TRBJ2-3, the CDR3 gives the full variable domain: GAGVSQSPSNKVTEKGKDVELRCDPISGHTALYWYRQSLGQGLEFLIYFQGNSAPDKSGLPSDRFSAERTGGSVSTLTIQRTQQEDSAVYLCASSLAIGTSTDTQYFGPGTRLTVL.

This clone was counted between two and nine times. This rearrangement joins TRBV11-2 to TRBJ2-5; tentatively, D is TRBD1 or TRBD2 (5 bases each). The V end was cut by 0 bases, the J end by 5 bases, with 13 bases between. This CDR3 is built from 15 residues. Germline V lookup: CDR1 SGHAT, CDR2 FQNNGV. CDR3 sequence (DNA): TGTGCCAGCAGCTTAGATCTAGGGACGTGGGAGACCCAGTACTTC. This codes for CASSLDLGTWETQYF.

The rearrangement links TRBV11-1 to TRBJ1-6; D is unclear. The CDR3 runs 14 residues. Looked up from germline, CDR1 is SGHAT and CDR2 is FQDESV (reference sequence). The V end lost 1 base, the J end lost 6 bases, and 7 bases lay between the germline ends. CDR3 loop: CASSLEGFNSPLHF. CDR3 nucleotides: TGTGCCAGCAGCTTAGAAGGCTTTAATTCACCCCTCCACTTT.

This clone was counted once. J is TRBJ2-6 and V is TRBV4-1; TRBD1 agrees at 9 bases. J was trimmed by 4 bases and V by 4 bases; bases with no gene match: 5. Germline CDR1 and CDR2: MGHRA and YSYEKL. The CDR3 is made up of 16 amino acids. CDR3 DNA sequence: TGCGCCAGCAGCCGGGACAGGGTGGCCGGGGCCAACGTCCTGACTTTC. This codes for CASSRDRVAGANVLTF.

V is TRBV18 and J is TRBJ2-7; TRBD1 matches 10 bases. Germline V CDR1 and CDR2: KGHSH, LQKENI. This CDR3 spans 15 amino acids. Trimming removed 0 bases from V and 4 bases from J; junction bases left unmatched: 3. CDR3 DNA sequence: TGTGCCAGCTCACCACCGGGACAGGGGAGGTACGAGCAGTACTTC. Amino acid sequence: CASSPPGQGRYEQYF.

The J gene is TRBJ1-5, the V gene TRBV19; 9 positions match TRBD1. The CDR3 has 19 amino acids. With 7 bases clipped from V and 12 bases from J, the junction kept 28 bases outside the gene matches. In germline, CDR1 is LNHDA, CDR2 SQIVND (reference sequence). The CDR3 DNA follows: TGTGCCAGTAACCCCCTAGGCCCCGGGACAGGGACCCACGCCGATAGCCAGCATTTT. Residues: CASNPLGPGTGTHADSQHF.

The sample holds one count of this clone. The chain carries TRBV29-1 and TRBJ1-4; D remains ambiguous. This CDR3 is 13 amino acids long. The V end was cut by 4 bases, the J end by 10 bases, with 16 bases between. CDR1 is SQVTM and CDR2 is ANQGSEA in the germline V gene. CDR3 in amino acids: CSVVGRVAGKLFF. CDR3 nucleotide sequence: TGCAGCGTTGTAGGGAGAGTAGCCGGAAAACTGTTTTTT.

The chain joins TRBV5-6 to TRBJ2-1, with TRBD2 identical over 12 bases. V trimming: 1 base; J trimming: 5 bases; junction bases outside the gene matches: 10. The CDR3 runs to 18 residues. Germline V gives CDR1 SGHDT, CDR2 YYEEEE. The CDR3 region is CASSLPLGASGGDNEQFF. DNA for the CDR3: TGTGCCAGCAGCTTGCCCCTTGGGGCTAGCGGGGGGGACAATGAGCAGTTCTTC.

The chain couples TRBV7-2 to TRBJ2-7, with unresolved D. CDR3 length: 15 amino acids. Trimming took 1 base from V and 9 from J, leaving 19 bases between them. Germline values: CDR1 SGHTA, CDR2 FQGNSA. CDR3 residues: CASSLDIGTLGGQYF. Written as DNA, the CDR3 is TGTGCCAGCAGCTTAGATATCGGCACGCTAGGTGGGCAGTACTTC. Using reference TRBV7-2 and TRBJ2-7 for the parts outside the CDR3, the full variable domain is GAGVSQSPSNKVTEKGKDVELRCDPISGHTALYWYRQSLGQGLEFLIYFQGNSAPDKSGLPSDRFSAERTGGSVSTLTIQRTQQEDSAVYLCASSLDIGTLGGQYFGPGTRLTVT.